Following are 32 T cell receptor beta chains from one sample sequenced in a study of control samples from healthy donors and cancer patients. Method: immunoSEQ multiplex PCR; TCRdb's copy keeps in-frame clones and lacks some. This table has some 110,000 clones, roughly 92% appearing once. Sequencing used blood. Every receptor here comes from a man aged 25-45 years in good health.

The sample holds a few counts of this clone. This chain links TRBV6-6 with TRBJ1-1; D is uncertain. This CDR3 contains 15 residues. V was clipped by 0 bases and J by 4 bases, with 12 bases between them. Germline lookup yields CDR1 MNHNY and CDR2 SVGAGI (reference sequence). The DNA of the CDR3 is TGTGCCAGCAGTTACTCGATGGGGATGGGCACTGAAGCTTTCTTT. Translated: CASSYSMGMGTEAFF.

The CDR3 DNA reads TGCGCCAGCAGTGCAGCCGACAGGGCCAACTATGGCTACACCTTC. Residues: CASSAADRANYGYTF. The chain combines TRBV10-2 with TRBJ1-2, with 7 bases that match TRBD1. CDR1 is WSHSY, CDR2 SAAADI, per germline. V lost 4 bases and J lost 2; bases outside the gene matches: 7. The CDR3 totals 15 residues.

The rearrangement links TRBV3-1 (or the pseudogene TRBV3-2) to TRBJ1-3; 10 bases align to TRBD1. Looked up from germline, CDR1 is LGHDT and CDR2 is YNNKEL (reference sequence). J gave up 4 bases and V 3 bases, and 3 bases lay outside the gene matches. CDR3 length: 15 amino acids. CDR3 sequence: CASSQDRGSGNTIYF. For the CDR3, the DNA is TGTGCCAGCAGCCAGGACAGGGGGTCAGGAAACACCATATATTTT.

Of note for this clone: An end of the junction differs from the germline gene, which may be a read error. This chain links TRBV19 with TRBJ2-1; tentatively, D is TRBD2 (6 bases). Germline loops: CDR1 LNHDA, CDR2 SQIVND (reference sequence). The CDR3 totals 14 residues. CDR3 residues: CAGSPRDSLNEQFF. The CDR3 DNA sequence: TGTGCCGGTAGTCCGCGGGACTCCCTCAATGAGCAGTTCTTC. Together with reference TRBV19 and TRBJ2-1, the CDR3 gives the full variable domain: DGGITQSPKYLFRKEGQNVTLSCEQNLNHDAMYWYRQDPGQGLRLIYYSQIVNDFQKGDIAEGYSVSREKKESFPLTVTSAQKNPTAFYLCAGSPRDSLNEQFFGPGTRLTVL.

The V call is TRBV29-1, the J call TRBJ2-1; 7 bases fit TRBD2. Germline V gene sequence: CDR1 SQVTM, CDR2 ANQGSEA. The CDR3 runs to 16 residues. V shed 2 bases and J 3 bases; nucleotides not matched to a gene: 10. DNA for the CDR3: TGCAGCGTTGAATTGGGAGGGGCTGGGTTCTACAATGAGCAGTTCTTC. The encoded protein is CSVELGGAGFYNEQFF.

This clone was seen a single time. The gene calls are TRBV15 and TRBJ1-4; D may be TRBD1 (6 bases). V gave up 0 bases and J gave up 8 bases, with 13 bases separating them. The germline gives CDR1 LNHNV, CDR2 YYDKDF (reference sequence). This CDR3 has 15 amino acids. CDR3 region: CATSRDGQGREKLFF. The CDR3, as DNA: TGTGCCACCAGCAGAGATGGGCAGGGGCGAGAAAAACTGTTTTTT.

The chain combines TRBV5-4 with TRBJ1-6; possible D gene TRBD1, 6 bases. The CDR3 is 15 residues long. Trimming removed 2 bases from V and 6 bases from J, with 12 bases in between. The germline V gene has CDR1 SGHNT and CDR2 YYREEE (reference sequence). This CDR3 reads CASSFRGQLNSPLHF. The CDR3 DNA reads TGTGCCAGCAGCTTCAGGGGTCAGCTTAATTCACCCCTCCACTTT.

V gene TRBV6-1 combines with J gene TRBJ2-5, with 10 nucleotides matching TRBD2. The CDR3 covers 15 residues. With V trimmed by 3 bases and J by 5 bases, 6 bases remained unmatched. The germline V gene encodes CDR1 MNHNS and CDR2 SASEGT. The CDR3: CASSDTSGGAETQYF. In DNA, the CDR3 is TGTGCCAGCAGTGACACGAGCGGGGGGGCGGAGACCCAGTACTTC.

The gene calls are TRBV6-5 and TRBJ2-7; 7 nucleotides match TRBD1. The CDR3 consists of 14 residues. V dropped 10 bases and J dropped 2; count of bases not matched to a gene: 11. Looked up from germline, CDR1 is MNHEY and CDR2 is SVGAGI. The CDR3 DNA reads TGTGCCATCCTAGGGGGCAGTGTTCCCTACGAGCAGTACTTC. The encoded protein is CAILGGSVPYEQYF.

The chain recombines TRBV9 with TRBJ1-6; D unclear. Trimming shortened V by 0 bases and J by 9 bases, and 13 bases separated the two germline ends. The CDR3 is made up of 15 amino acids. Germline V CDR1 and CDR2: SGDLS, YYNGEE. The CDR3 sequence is CASSVEQSDTSPLHF. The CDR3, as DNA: TGTGCCAGCAGCGTAGAACAGAGTGATACTTCACCCCTCCACTTT.

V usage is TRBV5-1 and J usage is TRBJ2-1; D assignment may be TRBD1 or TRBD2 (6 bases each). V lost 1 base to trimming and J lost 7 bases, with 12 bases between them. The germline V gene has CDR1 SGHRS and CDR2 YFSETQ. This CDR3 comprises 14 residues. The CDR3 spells CASSLIQGRNEQFF. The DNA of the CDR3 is TGCGCCAGCAGCTTGATTCAGGGGAGGAATGAGCAGTTCTTC. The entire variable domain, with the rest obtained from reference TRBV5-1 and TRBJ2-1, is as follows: KAGVTQTPRYLIKTRGQQVTLSCSPISGHRSVSWYQQTPGQGLQFLFEYFSETQRNKGNFPGRFSGRQFSNSRSEMNVSTLELGDSALYLCASSLIQGRNEQFFGPGTRLTVL.

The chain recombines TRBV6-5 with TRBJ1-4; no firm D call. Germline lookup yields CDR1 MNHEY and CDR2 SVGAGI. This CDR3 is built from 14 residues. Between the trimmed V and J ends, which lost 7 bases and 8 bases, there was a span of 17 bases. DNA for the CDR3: TGTGCCAGCACCCGCGGGCTACGAGGGGAAAAACTGTTTTTT. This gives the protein CASTRGLRGEKLFF.

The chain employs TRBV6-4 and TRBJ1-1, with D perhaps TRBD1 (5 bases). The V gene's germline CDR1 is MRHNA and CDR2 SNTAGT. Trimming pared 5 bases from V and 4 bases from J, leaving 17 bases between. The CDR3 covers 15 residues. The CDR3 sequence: CASSPEFTRGTEAFF. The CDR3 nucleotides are TGTGCCAGCAGTCCCGAATTCACGAGGGGCACTGAAGCTTTCTTT.

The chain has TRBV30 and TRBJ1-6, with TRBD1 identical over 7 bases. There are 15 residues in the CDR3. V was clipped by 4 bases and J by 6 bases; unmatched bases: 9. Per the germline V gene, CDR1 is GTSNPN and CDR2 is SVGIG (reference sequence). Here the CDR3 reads CAWTAGQGGNSPLHF. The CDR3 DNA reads TGTGCCTGGACGGCCGGGCAGGGGGGTAATTCACCCCTCCACTTT.

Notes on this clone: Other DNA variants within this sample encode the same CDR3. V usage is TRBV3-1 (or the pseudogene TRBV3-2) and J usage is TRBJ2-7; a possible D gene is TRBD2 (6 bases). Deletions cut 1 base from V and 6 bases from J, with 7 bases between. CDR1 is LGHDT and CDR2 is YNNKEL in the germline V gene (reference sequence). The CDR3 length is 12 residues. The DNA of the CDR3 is TGTGCCAGCAGCCAAGGTAGCGGCGAGCAGTACGTC. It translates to CASSQGSGEQYV.

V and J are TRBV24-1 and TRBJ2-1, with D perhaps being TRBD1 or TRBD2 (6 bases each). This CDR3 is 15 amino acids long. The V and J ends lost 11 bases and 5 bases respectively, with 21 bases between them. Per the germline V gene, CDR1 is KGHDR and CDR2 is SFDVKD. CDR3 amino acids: CASSPGAGEDNEQFF. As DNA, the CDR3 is TGTGCCAGCTCACCCGGGGCAGGGGAGGACAATGAGCAGTTCTTC.

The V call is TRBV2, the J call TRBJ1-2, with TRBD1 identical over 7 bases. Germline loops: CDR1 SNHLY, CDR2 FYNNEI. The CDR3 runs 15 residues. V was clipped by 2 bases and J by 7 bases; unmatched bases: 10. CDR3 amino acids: CASSERRQGISGYTF. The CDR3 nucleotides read TGTGCCAGCAGTGAAAGGCGACAGGGAATTAGTGGCTACACCTTC. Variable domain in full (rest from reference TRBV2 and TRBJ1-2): EPEVTQTPSHQVTQMGQEVILRCVPISNHLYFYWYRQILGQKVEFLVSFYNNEISEKSEIFDDQFSVERPDGSNFTLKIRSTKLEDSAMYFCASSERRQGISGYTFGSGTRLTVV.

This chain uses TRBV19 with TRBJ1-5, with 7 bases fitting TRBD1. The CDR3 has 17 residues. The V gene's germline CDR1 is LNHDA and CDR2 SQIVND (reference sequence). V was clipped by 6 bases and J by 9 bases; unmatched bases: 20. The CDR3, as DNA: TGTGCCAGTAGGGAGACCAAAATACAGGGGTCAGGATCGCCCCAGCATTTT. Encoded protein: CASRETKIQGSGSPQHF.

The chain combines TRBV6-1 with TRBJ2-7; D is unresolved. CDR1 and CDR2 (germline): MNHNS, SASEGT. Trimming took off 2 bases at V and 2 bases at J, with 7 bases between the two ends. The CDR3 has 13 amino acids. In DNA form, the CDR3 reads TGTGCCAGCAGTGAAACAGAGACCTACGAGCAGTACGTC. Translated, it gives CASSETETYEQYV.

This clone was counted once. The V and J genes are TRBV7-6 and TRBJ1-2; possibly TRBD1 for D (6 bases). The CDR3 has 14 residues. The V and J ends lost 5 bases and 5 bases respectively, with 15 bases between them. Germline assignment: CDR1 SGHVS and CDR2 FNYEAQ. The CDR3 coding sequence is TGTGCCAGCAGCCCCGCAGGGGTAGCATATGGCTACACCTTC. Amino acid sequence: CASSPAGVAYGYTF.

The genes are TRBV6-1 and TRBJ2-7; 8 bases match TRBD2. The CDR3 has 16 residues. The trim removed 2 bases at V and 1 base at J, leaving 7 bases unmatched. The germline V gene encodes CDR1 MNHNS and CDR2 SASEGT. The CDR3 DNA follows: TGTGCCAGCAGTGAAAAAGAACTAGCGGTTTCCTACGAGCAGTACTTC. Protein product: CASSEKELAVSYEQYF.

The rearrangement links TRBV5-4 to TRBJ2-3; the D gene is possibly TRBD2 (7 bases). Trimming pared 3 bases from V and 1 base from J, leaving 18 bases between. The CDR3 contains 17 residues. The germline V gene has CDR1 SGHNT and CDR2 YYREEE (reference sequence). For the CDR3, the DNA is TGTGCCAGCAGCTCAGAGGGGGGGGGACCCCGCACAGATACGCAGTATTTT. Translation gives CASSSEGGGPRTDTQYF.

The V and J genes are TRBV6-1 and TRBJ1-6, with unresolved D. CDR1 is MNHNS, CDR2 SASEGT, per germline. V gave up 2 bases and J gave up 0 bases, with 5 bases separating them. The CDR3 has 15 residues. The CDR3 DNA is TGTGCCAGCAGTGAATTGAGCTCCTATAATTCACCCCTCCACTTT. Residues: CASSELSSYNSPLHF.

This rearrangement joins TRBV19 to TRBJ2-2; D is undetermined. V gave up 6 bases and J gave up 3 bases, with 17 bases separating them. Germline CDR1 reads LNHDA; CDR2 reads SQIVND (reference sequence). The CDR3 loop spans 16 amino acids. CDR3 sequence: CASSPLGSWDTGELFF. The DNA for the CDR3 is TGTGCCAGTAGCCCTCTTGGGTCTTGGGACACCGGGGAGCTGTTTTTT. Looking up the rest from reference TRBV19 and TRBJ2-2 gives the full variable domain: DGGITQSPKYLFRKEGQNVTLSCEQNLNHDAMYWYRQDPGQGLRLIYYSQIVNDFQKGDIAEGYSVSREKKESFPLTVTSAQKNPTAFYLCASSPLGSWDTGELFFGEGSRLTVL.

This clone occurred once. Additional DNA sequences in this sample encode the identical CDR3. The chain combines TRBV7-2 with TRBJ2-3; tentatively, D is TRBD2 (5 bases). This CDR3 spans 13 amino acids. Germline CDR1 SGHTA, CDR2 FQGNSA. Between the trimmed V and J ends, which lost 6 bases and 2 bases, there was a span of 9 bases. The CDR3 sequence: CASSSDFTDTQYF. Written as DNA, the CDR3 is TGTGCCAGCAGTTCGGACTTCACAGATACGCAGTATTTT.

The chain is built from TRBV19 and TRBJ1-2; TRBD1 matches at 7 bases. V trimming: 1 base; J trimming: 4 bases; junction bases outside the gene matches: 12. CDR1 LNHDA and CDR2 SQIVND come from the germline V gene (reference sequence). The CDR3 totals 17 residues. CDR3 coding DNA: TGTGCCAGTAGTATAGCCGCTGGGGTGACAGGGAGCTATGGCTACACCTTC. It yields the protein CASSIAAGVTGSYGYTF.

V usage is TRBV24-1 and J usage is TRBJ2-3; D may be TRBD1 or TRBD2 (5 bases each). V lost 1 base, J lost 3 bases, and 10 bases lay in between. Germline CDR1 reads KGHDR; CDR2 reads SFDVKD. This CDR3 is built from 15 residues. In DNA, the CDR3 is TGTGCCACCAGTGATTTTCTGAGGGGTACAGATACGCAGTATTTT. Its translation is CATSDFLRGTDTQYF.

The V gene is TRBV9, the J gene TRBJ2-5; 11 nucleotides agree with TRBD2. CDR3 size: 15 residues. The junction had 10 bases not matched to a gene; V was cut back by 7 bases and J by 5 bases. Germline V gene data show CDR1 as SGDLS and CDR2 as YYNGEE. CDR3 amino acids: CASQGGLAAGETQYF. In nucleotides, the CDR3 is TGTGCCAGCCAGGGGGGACTAGCGGCTGGGGAGACCCAGTACTTC.

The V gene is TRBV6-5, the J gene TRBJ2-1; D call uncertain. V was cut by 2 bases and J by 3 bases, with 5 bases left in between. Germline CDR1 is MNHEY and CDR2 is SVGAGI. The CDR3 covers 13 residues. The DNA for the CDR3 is TGTGCCAGCAGTTACGACGGCTACAATGAGCAGTTCTTC. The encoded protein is CASSYDGYNEQFF.

The CDR3 nucleotides are TGTGCCAGCAGCCAAGGTTTTAACACCGGGGAGCTGTTTTTT. This sequence encodes CASSQGFNTGELFF. The gene calls are TRBV3-1 (or the pseudogene TRBV3-2) and TRBJ2-2; no reliable D call. CDR3 size: 14 residues. Germline CDR1 and CDR2: LGHDT and YNNKEL (reference sequence). V shed 1 base and J shed 2 bases, with 5 bases lying between them.

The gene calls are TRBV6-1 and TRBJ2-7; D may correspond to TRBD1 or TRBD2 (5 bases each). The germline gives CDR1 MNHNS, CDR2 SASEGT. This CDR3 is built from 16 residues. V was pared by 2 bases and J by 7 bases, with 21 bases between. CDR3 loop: CASSEILRGSSSEQYF. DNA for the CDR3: TGTGCCAGCAGTGAAATCTTGAGGGGCTCATCATCAGAGCAGTACTTC.

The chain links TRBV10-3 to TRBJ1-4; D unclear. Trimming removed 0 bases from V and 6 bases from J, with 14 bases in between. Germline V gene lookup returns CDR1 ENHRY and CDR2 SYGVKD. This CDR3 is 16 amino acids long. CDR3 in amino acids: CAISESRGSNDEKLFF. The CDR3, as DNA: TGTGCCATCAGTGAGTCCAGAGGCAGTAATGATGAAAAACTGTTTTTT.